This T cell receptor beta chain is from a study of neoadjuvant nivolumab and ipilimumab in lung cancer. Study-level points and caveats: Resected-tumor TCR richness correlated positively with pretherapy blood richness. TCR richness and clonality were higher in tumors than adjacent uninvolved lung.

Some clones are missing from TCRdb's copy, which holds only in-frame ones; the method was immunoSEQ multiplex PCR. The sample includes tens of thousands of clones, 75% to 90% seen only once; the top ten take about 9.4%. There are a few counts of this clone. Antigen: not known. The sequenced sample was tumor tissue, obtained after neoadjuvant nivolumab, alone or with ipilimumab, at or shortly before surgery. This TCR derives from an adult with non-small cell lung cancer.

CDR3 protein: CASSFEGESTDTQYF. The CDR3 DNA follows: TGTGCCAGCAGTTTCGAGGGGGAGAGCACAGATACGCAGTATTTT. This chain joins TRBV27 and TRBJ2-3, with D possibly TRBD1 on 6 matching bases. Germline V lookup: CDR1 MNHEY, CDR2 SMNVEV (reference sequence). V was cut by 3 bases and J by 0 bases, with 10 bases left in between. This CDR3 spans 15 amino acids.